This T cell receptor beta chain was profiled in a study of T cells in Graves' hyperthyroidism and ophthalmopathy. Of note for this clonotype: The target antigen is unknown.

Graves' hyperthyroidism was deemed stable given no ophthalmopathy progression within 18 months. The PBMCs studied were ones that came from about 10 ml fresh peripheral blood. CDR1 and CDR2 (germline): LNHDA, SQIVND (reference sequence). V lost 1 base to trimming and J lost 4 bases; unmatched junction nucleotides: 9. This CDR3 has 18 residues. Amplification of TCR beta CDR3 regions used RNA as the template. In the first-round RT-PCR of the TCR CDR3, the HTBI primer set was used. Each CDR3 protein gets one entry after TCRdb re-called the multiplex PCR reads with MiXCR. Of more than 600,000 distinct CDR3 sequences listed, roughly 15% are singletons. The study's findings and limits: Expanded thyroid clonotypes (above 0.001) were mostly also found in blood.

The genes are TRBV19 and TRBJ2-2; 10 positions match TRBD2. Source material: blood. The TCR originated in a young man with Graves' hyperthyroidism. CDR3 loop: CASSIASGRAVGTGELFF. DNA of the CDR3: TGTGCCAGTAGTATAGCCAGCGGGAGGGCCGTCGGCACCGGGGAGCTGTTTTTT. The full variable domain, rest sourced from reference TRBV19 and TRBJ2-2, is DGGITQSPKYLFRKEGQNVTLSCEQNLNHDAMYWYRQDPGQGLRLIYYSQIVNDFQKGDIAEGYSVSREKKESFPLTVTSAQKNPTAFYLCASSIASGRAVGTGELFFGEGSRLTVL.